The clone carrying this T cell receptor (beta chain) occurred once. The Seattle patients joined while their infection was active and were tracked longitudinally afterward. This sample is drawn from a study of blood T cell repertoires in COVID-19. Study in general: Samples of COVID-19 (acute and convalescent) were obtained from the United States, Italy and Spain.

In the authors' methods: The authors estimated nucleated cell counts from reference gene primer amplification. Sequencing used immunoSEQ multiplex PCR; TCRdb keeps in-frame clones, though not all of them. D and trimming were read from the DNA, whereas the V and J calls and clone size are those reported in that table. There are a few hundred thousand clones in the sample; approximately 87% occur only once, and roughly a tenth lies in the top ten. J lost 4 bases, V lost 6 bases, and 10 bases had no gene match. The CDR3 totals 16 residues. From germline, CDR1 is MNHNY and CDR2 SVGAGI (reference sequence).

Sequenced sample: peripheral blood. The chain employs TRBV6-6 and TRBJ2-5, with TRBD2 identical over 11 bases. This sequence was found in a woman aged 30 to 39 with COVID-19, enrolled during active disease. CDR3 sequence (DNA): TGTGCCAGCAGCCTGCAGACTAGCGGGAAGAGAGAGACCCAGTACTTC. Translated, it gives CASSLQTSGKRETQYF.